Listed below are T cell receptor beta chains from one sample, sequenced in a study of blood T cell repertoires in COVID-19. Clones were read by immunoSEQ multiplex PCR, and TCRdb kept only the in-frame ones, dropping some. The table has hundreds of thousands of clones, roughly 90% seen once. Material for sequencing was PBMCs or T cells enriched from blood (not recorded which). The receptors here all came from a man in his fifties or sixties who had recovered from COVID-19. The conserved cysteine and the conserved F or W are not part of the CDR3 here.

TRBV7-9,ASSSSGQGDGYT
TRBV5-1,ASSLADRAEGNTIY
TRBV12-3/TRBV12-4,ASRPTGNTEAF
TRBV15,ATSRELGQGAGNEQF
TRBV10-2,ATVTGNTEAF
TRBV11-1,ASSLVASGRGGEQF
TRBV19,ASRMGGNNQPQH
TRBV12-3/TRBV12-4,ASSVAYATGYT
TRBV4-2,ASSQEIINYGYT
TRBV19,ASSISGGSQPQH
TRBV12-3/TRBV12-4,ASSRRTHGYT
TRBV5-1,ASSIGRDRARDEQF
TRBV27,ASSLGQSSFSYNEQF
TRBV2,ASSPSSGTGNDEQY
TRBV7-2,ASSFTGGPGYEQY
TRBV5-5,ASSLALSGELNTEAF
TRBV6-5,ASTTLTEGTQY
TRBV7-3,ASSLTRTGTSGIY
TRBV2,ASGGASERYGYT
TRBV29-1,SVASYNEQF
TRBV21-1,ASSTMTGLVGFRSEQY
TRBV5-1,ASSSTGGGRREKLF
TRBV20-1,SAREGVTQY
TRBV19,ASITSGRARNEQF
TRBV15,ATSRGGQGYTEAF
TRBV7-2,ASSSTHEQY
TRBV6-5,ASSYRTGEGNTQY
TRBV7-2,ASSPLWDRYGYT
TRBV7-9,ASSGTSGSHEQY
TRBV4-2,ASSQLGADRATAGNTIY
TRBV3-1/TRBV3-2,ASSQVGTDQLQY
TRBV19,ASSNGPGQINNEQF
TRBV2,ASSVKVAGYNEQF
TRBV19,ASSHNREATEAF
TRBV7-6,ASSLRGGLNEKLF
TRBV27,ASSSAGVGTEAF
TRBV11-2,ASFSGGQGFTNYGYT
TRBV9,ASSVGQNYGYT
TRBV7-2,ASSHSSGYQETQY
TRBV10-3,AISPAGGGILGGTQY
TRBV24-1,ATSDATSGRIYEQF
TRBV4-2,ASSRTLGDLSGNTIY
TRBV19,ASTGQGQETQY
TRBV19,ASSTQGAYEKLF
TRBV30,AWGQGAYTEAF
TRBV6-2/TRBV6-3,ASSSPGQNNQPQH
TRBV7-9,ASSLTATGVETQY
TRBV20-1,SARGLNTQY
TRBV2,ASSEVPRAEETYEQY
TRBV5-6,ASSLDSGNTIY
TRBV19,ASSQGPRPSEQY
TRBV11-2,ASSLGRGEAF
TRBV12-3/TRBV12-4,ASNGQGRNTIY
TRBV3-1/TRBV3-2,ASGSTGGSFPLH
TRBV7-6,ASSTMDSAVEQY
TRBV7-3,ASSSLGGNNEQF